The rows below give T cell receptor beta chains drawn from one sample of a study of shared clonotypes between healthy human individuals. Libraries were prepared by immunoSEQ multiplex PCR; TCRdb keeps only in-frame clonotypes and omits some of them. This table holds millions of clones, over 90% found once. Sequenced material: naive CD4+ T cells from PBMCs. These receptors all come from a man aged 18 to 29 in good health. Some clones in this sample may be carry-over from other donors' samples. The CDR3 runs from the conserved cysteine through the conserved F or W. D genes are given only for firm matches. Size is stated for part of the rows, as once, few or many counts, or as a class when the clone is expanded.

>-|-|TRBV19|TRBJ2-7
CASSWQGMSWREPSYEQYF
TGTGCCAGTAGTTGGCAGGGGATGTCGTGGCGGGAGCCCTCCTACGAGCAGTACTTC
>-|-|TRBV4-2|TRBJ1-5
CASSQDRWDQPQHF
TGTGCCAGCAGCCAAGATAGGTGGGATCAGCCCCAGCATTTT
>once|-|TRBV30|TRBJ2-2
CAWRRLRPTGELFF
TGTGCCTGGAGAAGACTCAGGCCAACCGGGGAGCTGTTTTTT
>-|-|TRBV18|TRBJ1-5
CASSPGVDQPQHF
TGTGCCAGCTCACCAGGAGTCGATCAGCCCCAGCATTTT
>-|TRBD1|TRBV28|TRBJ2-3
CASKRTGISLWGDTQYF
TGTGCCAGTAAAAGGACAGGCATATCTCTTTGGGGAGATACGCAGTATTTT
>-|-|TRBV6-1|TRBJ2-2
CASSEARDRLGELFF
TGTGCCAGCAGTGAGGCCCGGGACCGACTAGGGGAGCTGTTTTTT
>-|-|TRBV6-5|TRBJ2-7
CASSSPAERYEQYF
TGTGCCAGCAGTTCTCCAGCGGAGCGCTACGAGCAGTACTTC
>few|-|TRBV2|TRBJ2-7
CASRGLVYEQYF
TGTGCCAGCAGGGGATTGGTGTACGAGCAGTACTTC
>-|TRBD2|TRBV28|TRBJ2-7
CASSPSGTSGIYEQYF
TGTGCCAGCAGTCCCAGCGGGACTAGCGGAATATACGAGCAGTACTTC
>-|-|TRBV5-1|TRBJ2-2
CASSLGTGIAGELFF
TGCGCCAGCAGCTTGGGTACCGGGATCGCCGGGGAGCTGTTTTTT
>-|-|TRBV6-1|TRBJ2-2
CASRVAGELFF
TGTGCCAGCAGAGTAGCCGGGGAGCTGTTTTTT
>-|TRBD1|TRBV9|TRBJ2-7
CASSAGTGLSYEQYF
TGTGCCAGCAGCGCCGGGACAGGGCTCTCCTACGAGCAGTACTTC
>-|TRBD2|TRBV7-6|TRBJ2-5
CASSRLAGTQETQYF
TGTGCCAGCAGCCGACTAGCGGGTACACAAGAGACCCAGTACTTC
>-|-|TRBV5-1|TRBJ2-1
CASSLVVVLGDNEQFF
TGCGCCAGCAGCTTGGTAGTCGTCCTCGGCGACAATGAGCAGTTCTTC
>-|-|TRBV30|TRBJ1-2
CAWSVGSRGRGYTF
TGTGCCTGGAGTGTAGGAAGCAGGGGACGTGGCTACACCTTC
>-|TRBD1|TRBV7-9|TRBJ2-5
CASSSQGQPQETQYF
TGTGCCAGCAGCTCGCAGGGACAGCCACAAGAGACCCAGTACTTC
>once|TRBD1|TRBV5-4|TRBJ2-2
CASSRGGTGTGGELFF
TGTGCCAGCAGCAGGGGAGGGACAGGGACTGGCGGGGAGCTGTTTTTT
>once|-|TRBV10-1|TRBJ2-2
CASSESVGAVTGELFF
TGCGCCAGCAGTGAGTCGGTAGGAGCGGTAACCGGGGAGCTGTTTTTT
>-|-|TRBV7-2|TRBJ2-1
CASSSQGAGQFF
TGTGCCAGCAGCTCCCAGGGAGCCGGGCAGTTCTTC
>-|-|TRBV14|TRBJ2-3
CASSQEAKHSTSTDTQYF
TGTGCCAGCAGCCAAGAAGCCAAACATTCCACTAGCACAGATACGCAGTATTTT
>few|-|TRBV5-4|TRBJ2-5
CASSPGGAEMQETQYF
TGTGCCAGCAGCCCGGGCGGCGCCGAAATGCAAGAGACCCAGTACTTC
>-|-|TRBV30|TRBJ1-2
CATIAARGYTF
TGTGCTACGATTGCAGCTCGGGGCTACACCTTC
>-|TRBD2|TRBV5-1|TRBJ2-7
CASSSLGSGAYEQYF
TGCGCCAGCAGCTCCCTGGGTAGCGGGGCCTACGAGCAGTACTTC
>once|TRBD2|TRBV5-5|TRBJ2-7
CASSLGLAELDSYEQYF
TGTGCCAGCAGCTTGGGTCTAGCGGAATTAGACTCCTACGAGCAGTACTTC
>-|TRBD2|TRBV9|TRBJ2-7
CASSVSGTSGNQYF
TGTGCCAGCAGCGTATCCGGGACTAGCGGGAATCAGTACTTC
>few|-|TRBV5-4|TRBJ1-1
CASSSPLGGYTEAFF
TGTGCCAGCAGCTCCCCCCTCGGGGGATACACTGAAGCTTTCTTT
>-|-|TRBV6-4|TRBJ2-5
CASSDLFDRQTLQETQYF
TGTGCCAGCAGTGATCTATTCGACAGACAAACCCTTCAAGAGACCCAGTACTTC
>-|-|TRBV9|TRBJ2-1
CASSVLRSSYNEQFF
TGTGCCAGCAGCGTACTCCGAAGCTCCTACAATGAGCAGTTCTTC
>-|-|TRBV5-1|TRBJ2-1
CASSFTAGVSDNNEQFF
TGCGCCAGCAGCTTCACGGCAGGGGTGAGTGACAACAATGAGCAGTTCTTC
>-|TRBD1|TRBV7-2|TRBJ1-1
CASSLQGVSTEAFF
TGTGCCAGCAGCTTACAGGGGGTAAGCACTGAAGCTTTCTTT
>-|-|TRBV11-3|TRBJ2-5
CASSEGGVRETQYF
TGTGCCAGCAGTGAGGGGGGGGTCCGAGAGACCCAGTACTTC
>-|TRBD1|TRBV28|TRBJ2-1
CASSLQGAKGEQFF
TGTGCCAGCAGTCTTCAGGGGGCTAAAGGTGAGCAGTTCTTC
>-|-|TRBV15|TRBJ1-4
CATSRVPATNEKLFF
TGTGCCACCAGCAGAGTCCCCGCAACTAATGAAAAACTGTTTTTT
>-|TRBD2|TRBV6-6|TRBJ2-3
CASSYPPGGSTDTQYF
TGTGCCAGCAGTTACCCCCCGGGGGGAAGCACAGATACGCAGTATTTT
>-|-|TRBV6-6|TRBJ2-2
CASRKQGGGELFF
TGTGCCAGCAGGAAACAGGGAGGCGGGGAGCTGTTTTTT
>-|-|TRBV29-1|TRBJ2-7
CSAGEVYEQYF
TGCAGCGCTGGTGAGGTGTACGAGCAGTACTTC
>-|-|TRBV7-9|TRBJ1-1
CASSPKLLAANTEAFF
TGTGCCAGCAGCCCCAAGTTACTAGCCGCGAACACTGAAGCTTTCTTT
>-|-|TRBV15|TRBJ2-7
CATSRQGSSYEQYF
TGTGCCACCAGCAGACAGGGTTCCAGTTACGAGCAGTACTTC
>-|TRBD2|TRBV7-2|TRBJ2-7
CASSSAGVILYEQYF
TGTGCCAGCAGCTCAGCGGGAGTCATCCTTTACGAGCAGTACTTC